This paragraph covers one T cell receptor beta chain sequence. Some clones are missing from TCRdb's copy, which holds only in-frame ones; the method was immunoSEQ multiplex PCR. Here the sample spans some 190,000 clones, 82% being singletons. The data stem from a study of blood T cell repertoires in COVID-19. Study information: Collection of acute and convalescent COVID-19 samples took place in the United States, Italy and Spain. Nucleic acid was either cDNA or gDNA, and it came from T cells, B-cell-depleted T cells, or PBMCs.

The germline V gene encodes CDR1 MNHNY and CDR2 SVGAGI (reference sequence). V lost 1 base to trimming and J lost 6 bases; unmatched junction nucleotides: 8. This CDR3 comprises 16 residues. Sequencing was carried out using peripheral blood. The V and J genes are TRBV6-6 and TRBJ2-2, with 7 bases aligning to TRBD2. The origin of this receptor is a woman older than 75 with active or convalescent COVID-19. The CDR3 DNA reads TGTGCCAGCAGTTACTTGGGGGAGGGCCGCGCCGGGGAGCTGTTTTTT. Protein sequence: CASSYLGEGRAGELFF.